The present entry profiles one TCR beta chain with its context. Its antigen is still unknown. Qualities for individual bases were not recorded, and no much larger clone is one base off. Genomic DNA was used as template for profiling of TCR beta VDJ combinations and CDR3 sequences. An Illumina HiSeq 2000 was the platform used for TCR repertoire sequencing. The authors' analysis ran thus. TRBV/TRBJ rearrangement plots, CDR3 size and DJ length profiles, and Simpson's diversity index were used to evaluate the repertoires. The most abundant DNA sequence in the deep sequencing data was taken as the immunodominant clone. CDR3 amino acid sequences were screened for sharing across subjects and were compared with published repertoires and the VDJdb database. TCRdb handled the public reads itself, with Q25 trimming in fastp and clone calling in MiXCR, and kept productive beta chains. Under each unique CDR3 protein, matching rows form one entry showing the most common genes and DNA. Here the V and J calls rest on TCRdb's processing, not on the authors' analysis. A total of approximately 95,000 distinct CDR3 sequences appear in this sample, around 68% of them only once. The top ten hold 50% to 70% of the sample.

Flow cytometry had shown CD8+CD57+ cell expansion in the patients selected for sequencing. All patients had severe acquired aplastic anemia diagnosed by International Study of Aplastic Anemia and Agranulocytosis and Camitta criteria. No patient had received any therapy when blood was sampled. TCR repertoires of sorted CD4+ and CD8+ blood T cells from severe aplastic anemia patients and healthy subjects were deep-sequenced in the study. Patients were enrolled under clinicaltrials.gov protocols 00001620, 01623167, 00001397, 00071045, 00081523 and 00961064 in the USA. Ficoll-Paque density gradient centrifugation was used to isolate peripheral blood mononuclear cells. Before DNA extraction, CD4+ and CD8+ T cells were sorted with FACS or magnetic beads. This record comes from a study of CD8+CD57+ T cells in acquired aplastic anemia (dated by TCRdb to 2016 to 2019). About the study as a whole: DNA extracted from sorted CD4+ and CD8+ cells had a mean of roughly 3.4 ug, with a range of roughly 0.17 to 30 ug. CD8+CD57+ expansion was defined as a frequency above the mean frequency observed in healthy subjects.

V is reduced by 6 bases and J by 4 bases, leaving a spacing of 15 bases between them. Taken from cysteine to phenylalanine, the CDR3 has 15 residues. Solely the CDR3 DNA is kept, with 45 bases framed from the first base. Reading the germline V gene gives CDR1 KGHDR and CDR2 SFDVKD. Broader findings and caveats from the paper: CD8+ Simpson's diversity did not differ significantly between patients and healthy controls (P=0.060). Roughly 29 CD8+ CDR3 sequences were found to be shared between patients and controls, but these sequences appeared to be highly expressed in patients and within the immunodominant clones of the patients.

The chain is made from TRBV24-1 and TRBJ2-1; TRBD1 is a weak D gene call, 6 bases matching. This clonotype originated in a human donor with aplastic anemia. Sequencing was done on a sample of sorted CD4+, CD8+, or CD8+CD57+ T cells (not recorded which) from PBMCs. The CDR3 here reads CATSSGAQGYNEQFF. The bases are TGTGCCACCAGTTCAGGGGCCCAAGGGTACAATGAGCAGTTCTTC.